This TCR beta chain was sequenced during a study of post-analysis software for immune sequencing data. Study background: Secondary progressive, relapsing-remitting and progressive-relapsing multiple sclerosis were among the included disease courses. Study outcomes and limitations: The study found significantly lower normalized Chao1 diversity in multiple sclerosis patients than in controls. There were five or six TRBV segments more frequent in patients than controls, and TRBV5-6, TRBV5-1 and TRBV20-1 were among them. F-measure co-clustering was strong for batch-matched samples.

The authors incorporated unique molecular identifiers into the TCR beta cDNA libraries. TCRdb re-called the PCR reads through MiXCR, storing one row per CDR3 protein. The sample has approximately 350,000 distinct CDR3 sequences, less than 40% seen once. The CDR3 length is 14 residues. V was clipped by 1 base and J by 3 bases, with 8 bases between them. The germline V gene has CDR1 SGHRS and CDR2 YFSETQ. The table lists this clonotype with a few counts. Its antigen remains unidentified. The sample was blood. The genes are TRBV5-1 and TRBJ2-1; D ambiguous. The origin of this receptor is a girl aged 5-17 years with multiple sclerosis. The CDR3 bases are TGCGCCAGCAGCTTGCCCCTCCTCTACAATGAGCAGTTCTTC. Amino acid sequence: CASSLPLLYNEQFF.